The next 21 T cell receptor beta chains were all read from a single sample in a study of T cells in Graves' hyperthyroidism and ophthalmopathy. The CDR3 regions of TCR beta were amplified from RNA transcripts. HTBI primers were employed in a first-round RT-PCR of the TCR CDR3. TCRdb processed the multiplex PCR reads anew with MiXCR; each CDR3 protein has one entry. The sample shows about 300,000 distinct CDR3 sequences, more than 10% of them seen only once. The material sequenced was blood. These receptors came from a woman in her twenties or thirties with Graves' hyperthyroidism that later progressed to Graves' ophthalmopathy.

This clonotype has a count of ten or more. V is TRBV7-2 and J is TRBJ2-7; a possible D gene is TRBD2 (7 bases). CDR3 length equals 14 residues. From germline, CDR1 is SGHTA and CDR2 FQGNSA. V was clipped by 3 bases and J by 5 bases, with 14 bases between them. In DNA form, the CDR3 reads TGTGCCAGCAGCTTCAGGGGAGGGCCCAACGAGCAGTACTTC. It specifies CASSFRGGPNEQYF.

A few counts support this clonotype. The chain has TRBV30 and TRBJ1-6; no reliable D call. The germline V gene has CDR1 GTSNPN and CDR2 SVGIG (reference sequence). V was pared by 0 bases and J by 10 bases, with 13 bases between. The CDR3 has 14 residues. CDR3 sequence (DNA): TGTGCCTGGAGTGTAAGTCGACATAGCTCACCCCTCCACTTT. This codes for CAWSVSRHSSPLHF.

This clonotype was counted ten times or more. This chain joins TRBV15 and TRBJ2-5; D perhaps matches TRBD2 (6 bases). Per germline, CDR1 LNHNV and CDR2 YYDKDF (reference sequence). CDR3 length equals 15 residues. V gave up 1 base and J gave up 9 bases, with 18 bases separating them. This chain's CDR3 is CATSRGIRQERAQYF. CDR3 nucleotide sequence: TGTGCCACCAGCAGAGGTATCCGCCAGGAGCGGGCCCAGTACTTC.

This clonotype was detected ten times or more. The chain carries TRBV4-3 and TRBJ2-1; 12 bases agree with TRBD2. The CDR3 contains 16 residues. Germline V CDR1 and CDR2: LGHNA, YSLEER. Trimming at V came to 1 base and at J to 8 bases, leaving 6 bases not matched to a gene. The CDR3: CASSQAVTSGSYEQFF. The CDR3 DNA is TGCGCCAGCAGCCAAGCTGTGACTAGCGGGAGCTATGAGCAGTTCTTC.

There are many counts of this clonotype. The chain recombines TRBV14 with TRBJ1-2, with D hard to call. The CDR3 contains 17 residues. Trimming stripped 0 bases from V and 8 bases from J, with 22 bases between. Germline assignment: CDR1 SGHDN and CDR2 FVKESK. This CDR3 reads CASSQEAGPPQFYGYTF. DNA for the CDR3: TGTGCCAGCAGCCAAGAAGCCGGCCCTCCCCAATTCTACGGCTACACCTTC. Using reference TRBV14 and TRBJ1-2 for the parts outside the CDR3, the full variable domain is EAGVTQFPSHSVIEKGQTVTLRCDPISGHDNLYWYRRVMGKEIKFLLHFVKESKQDESGMPNNRFLAERTGGTYSTLKVQPAELEDSGVYFCASSQEAGPPQFYGYTFGSGTRLTVV.

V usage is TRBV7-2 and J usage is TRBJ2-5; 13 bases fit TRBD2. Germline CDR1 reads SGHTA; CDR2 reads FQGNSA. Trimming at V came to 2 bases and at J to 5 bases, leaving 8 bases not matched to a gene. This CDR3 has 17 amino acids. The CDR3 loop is CASSLPGLAGRTETQYF. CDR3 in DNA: TGTGCCAGCAGCTTACCGGGACTAGCGGGGCGGACGGAGACCCAGTACTTC.

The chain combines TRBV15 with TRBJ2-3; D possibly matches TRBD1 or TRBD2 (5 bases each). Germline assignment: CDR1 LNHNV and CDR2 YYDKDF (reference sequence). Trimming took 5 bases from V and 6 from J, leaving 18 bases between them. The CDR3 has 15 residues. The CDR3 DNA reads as TGTGCCACCAGCGGTTCCGGGACCACCATTGATACGCAGTATTTT. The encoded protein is CATSGSGTTIDTQYF.

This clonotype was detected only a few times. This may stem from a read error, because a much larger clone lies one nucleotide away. The CDR3 nucleotides are TGTGCCGGCAGTGACAGGAGGCTTAGCAATCAGCCCCAGCATTTT. This sequence encodes CAGSDRRLSNQPQHF. V gene TRBV6-1 combines with J gene TRBJ1-5, with D perhaps TRBD1 (6 bases). Germline CDR1 and CDR2: MNHNS and SASEGT. The CDR3 spans 15 residues.

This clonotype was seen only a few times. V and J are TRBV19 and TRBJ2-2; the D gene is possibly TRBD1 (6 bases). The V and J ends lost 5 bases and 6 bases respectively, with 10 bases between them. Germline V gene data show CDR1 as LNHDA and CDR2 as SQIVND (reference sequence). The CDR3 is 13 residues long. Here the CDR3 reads CASSAPGAGELFF. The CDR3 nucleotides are TGTGCCAGTAGTGCGCCAGGGGCCGGGGAGCTGTTTTTT.

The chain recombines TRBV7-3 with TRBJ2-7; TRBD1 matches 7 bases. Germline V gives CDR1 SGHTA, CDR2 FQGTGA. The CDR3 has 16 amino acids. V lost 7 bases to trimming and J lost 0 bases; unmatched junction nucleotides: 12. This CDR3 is CASTTEPGQSSYEQYF. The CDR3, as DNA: TGTGCCAGCACCACCGAGCCGGGACAGAGCTCCTACGAGCAGTACTTC.

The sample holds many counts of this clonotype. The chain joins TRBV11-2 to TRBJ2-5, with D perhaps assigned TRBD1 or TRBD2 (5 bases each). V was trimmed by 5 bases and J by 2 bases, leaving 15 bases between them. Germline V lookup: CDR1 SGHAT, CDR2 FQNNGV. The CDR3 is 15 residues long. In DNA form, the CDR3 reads TGTGCCAGCAGCCCAGGGTTGTGGGGGCAAGAGACCCAGTACTTC. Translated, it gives CASSPGLWGQETQYF.

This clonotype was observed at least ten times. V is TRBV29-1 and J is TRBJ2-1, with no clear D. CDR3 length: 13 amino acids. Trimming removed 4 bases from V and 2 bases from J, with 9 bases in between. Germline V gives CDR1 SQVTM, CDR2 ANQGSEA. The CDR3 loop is CSVVRWPYNEQFF. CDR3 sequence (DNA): TGCAGCGTTGTCAGATGGCCCTACAATGAGCAGTTCTTC.

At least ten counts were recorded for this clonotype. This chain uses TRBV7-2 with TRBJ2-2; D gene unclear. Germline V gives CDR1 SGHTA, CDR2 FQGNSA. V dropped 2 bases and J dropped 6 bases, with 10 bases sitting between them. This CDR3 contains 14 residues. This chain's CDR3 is CASSLQDLAGELFF. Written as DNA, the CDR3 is TGTGCCAGCAGCTTACAAGACCTGGCCGGGGAGCTGTTTTTT. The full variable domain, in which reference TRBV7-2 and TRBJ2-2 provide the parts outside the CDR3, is GAGVSQSPSNKVTEKGKDVELRCDPISGHTALYWYRQSLGQGLEFLIYFQGNSAPDKSGLPSDRFSAERTGGSVSTLTIQRTQQEDSAVYLCASSLQDLAGELFFGEGSRLTVL.

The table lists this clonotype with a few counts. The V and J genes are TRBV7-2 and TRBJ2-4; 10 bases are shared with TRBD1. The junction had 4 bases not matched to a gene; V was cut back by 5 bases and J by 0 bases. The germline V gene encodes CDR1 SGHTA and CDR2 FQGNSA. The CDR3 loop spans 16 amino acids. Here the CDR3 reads CASSLGQGLAKNIQYF. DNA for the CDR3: TGTGCCAGCAGCCTGGGACAGGGGTTAGCCAAAAACATTCAGTACTTC. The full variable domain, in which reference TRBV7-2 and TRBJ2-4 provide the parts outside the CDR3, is GAGVSQSPSNKVTEKGKDVELRCDPISGHTALYWYRQSLGQGLEFLIYFQGNSAPDKSGLPSDRFSAERTGGSVSTLTIQRTQQEDSAVYLCASSLGQGLAKNIQYFGAGTRLSVL.

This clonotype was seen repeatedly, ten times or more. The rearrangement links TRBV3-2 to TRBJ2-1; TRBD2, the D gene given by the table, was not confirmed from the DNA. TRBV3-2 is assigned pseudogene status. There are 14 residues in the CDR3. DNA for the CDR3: TGTGCCAGCAGCCAGGCTAGCGGGTTGGAGGAGCAGTTCTTC. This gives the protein CASSQASGLEEQFF.

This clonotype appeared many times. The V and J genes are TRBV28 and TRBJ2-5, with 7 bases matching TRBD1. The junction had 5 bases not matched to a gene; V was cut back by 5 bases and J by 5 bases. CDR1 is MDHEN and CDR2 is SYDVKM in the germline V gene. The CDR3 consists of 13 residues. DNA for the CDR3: TGTGCCAGCAGTCCGACAGGGTACGAGACCCAGTACTTC. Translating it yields CASSPTGYETQYF.

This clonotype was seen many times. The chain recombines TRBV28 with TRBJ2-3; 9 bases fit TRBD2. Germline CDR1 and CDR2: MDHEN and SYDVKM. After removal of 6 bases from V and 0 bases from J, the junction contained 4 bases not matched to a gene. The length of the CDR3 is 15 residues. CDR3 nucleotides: TGTGCCAGCAGGCTAGCGGGAATTAGCACAGATACGCAGTATTTT. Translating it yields CASRLAGISTDTQYF.

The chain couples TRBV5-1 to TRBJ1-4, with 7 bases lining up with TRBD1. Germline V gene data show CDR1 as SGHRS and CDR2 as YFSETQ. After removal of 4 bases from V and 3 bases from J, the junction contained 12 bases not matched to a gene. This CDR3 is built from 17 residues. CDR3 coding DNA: TGCGCCAGCAGCCCCTGGACAGGAGCAGATTCTAATGAAAAACTGTTTTTT. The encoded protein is CASSPWTGADSNEKLFF.

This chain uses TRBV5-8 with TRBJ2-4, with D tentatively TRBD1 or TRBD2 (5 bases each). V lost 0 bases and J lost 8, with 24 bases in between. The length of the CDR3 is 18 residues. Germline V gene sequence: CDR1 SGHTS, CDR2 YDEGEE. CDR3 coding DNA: TGTGCCAGCAGCTTGGGGGGGATTTCCGGGACCCCAATGCACATTCAGTACTTC. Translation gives CASSLGGISGTPMHIQYF.

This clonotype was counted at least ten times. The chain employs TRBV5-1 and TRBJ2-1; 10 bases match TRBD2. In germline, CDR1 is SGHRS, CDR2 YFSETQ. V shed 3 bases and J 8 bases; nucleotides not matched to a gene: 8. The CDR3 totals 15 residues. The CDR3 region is CASSSRTSGIDEQFF. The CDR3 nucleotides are TGCGCCAGCAGCTCTCGCACTAGCGGGATTGATGAGCAGTTCTTC. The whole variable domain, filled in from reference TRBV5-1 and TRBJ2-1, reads KAGVTQTPRYLIKTRGQQVTLSCSPISGHRSVSWYQQTPGQGLQFLFEYFSETQRNKGNFPGRFSGRQFSNSRSEMNVSTLELGDSALYLCASSSRTSGIDEQFFGPGTRLTVL.

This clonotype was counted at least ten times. For the CDR3, the DNA is TGTGCCTGGAGAGGCCCTTATAGCAATCAGCCCCAGCATTTT. This sequence encodes CAWRGPYSNQPQHF. The chain employs TRBV30 and TRBJ1-5; D remains unclear. The CDR3 extends over 14 amino acids. Between the trimmed V and J ends, which lost 3 bases and 0 bases, there was a span of 9 bases. Germline assignment: CDR1 GTSNPN and CDR2 SVGIG (reference sequence). Full variable domain (missing parts from reference TRBV30 and TRBJ1-5): SQTIHQWPATLVQPVGSPLSLECTVEGTSNPNLYWYRQAAGRGLQLLFYSVGIGQISSEVPQNLSASRPQDRQFILSSKKLLLSDSGFYLCAWRGPYSNQPQHFGDGTRLSIL.